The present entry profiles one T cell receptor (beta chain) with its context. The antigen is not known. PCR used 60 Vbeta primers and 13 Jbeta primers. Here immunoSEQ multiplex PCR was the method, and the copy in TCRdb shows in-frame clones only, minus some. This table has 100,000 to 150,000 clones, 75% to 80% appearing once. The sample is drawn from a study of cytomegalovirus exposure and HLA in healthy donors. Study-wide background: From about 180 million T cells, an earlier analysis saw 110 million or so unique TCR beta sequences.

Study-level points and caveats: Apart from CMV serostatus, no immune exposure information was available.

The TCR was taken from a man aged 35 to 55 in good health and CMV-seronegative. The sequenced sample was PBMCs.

CDR3 bases: TGTGCCAGTAGTATGTTGGGGGCGCCAGATACGCAGTATTTT. As protein: CASSMLGAPDTQYF. This chain links TRBV19 with TRBJ2-3, with a weak D call TRBD1 (6 bases). The CDR3 covers 14 residues. Germline V lookup: CDR1 LNHDA, CDR2 SQIVND (reference sequence). V lost 3 bases, J lost 4 bases, and 11 bases lay in between.